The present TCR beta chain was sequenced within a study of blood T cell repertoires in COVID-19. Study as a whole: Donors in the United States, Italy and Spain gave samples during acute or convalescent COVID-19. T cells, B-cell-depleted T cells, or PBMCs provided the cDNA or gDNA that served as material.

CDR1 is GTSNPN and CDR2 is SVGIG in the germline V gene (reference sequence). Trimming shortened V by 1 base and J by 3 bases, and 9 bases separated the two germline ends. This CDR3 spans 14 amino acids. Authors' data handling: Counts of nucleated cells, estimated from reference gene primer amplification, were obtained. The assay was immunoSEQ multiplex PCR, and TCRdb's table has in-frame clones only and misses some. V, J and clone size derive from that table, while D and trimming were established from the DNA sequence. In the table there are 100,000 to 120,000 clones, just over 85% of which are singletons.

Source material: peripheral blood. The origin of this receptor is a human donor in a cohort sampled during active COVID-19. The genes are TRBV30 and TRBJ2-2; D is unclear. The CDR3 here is CAWSGIGHTGELFF. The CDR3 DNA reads TGTGCCTGGAGTGGAATTGGGCACACCGGGGAGCTGTTTTTT.